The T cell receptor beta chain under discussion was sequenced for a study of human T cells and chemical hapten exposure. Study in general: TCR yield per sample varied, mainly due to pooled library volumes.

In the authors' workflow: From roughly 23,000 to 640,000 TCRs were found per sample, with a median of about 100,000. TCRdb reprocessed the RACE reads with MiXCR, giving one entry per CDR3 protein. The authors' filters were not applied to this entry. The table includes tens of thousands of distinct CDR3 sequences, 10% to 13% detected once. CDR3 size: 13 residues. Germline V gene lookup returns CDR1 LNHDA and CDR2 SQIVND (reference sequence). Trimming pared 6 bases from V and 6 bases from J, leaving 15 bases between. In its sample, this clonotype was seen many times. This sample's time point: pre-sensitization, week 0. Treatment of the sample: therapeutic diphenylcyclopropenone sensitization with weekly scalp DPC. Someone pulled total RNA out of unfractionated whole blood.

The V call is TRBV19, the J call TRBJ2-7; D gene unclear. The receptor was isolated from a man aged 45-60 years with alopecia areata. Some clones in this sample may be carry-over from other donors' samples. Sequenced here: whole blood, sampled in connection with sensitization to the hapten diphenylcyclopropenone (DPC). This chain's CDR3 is CASRTTPGSEQYF. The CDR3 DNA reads TGTGCCAGTAGAACAACCCCAGGCTCCGAGCAGTACTTC. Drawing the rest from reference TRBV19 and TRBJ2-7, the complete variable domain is DGGITQSPKYLFRKEGQNVTLSCEQNLNHDAMYWYRQDPGQGLRLIYYSQIVNDFQKGDIAEGYSVSREKKESFPLTVTSAQKNPTAFYLCASRTTPGSEQYFGPGTRLTVT.